The 16 T cell receptor beta chains reported below all come from one sample, sequenced in a study of T cells in Graves' hyperthyroidism and ophthalmopathy. From RNA transcripts, TCR beta CDR3 regions were amplified. RT-PCR in the first round (using the HTBI primer set) targeted the TCR CDR3. One entry per CDR3 protein, called by TCRdb with MiXCR from the multiplex PCR reads. Of a few hundred thousand distinct CDR3 sequences in the sample, 17% were seen once. Sequencing used blood. These receptors all stem from a woman under 30 with Graves' ophthalmopathy.

At least ten counts were recorded for this clonotype. V and J are TRBV5-1 and TRBJ1-1, with D perhaps TRBD1 (6 bases). The CDR3 is 12 amino acids. The germline V gene encodes CDR1 SGHRS and CDR2 YFSETQ. The V gene lost 1 base and the J gene lost 8 bases, with 9 bases spanning the gap. CDR3 loop: CASSLLGQEAFF. The DNA for the CDR3 is TGCGCCAGCAGCTTGCTCGGACAGGAAGCTTTCTTT.

The chain links TRBV6-2 or TRBV6-3 to TRBJ2-1; 10 bases are shared with TRBD2. V lost 5 bases to trimming and J lost 5 bases; unmatched junction nucleotides: 9. Per germline, CDR1 MNHEY and CDR2 SVGEGT. The CDR3 runs to 16 residues. The CDR3 DNA sequence: TGTGCCAGCAGTACCCTACGGACTAGCGGAGACAATGAGCAGTTCTTC. This gives the protein CASSTLRTSGDNEQFF.

This clonotype was picked up a small number of times. This rearrangement joins TRBV20-1 to TRBJ2-2; D possibly matches TRBD1 or TRBD2 (5 bases each). The CDR3 has 15 amino acids. The V and J ends lost 1 base and 4 bases respectively, with 13 bases between them. CDR1 DFQATT and CDR2 SNEGSKA come from the germline V gene (reference sequence). CDR3: CSARVRGSGTGELFF. CDR3 DNA: TGCAGTGCTAGAGTGAGGGGTTCGGGCACCGGGGAGCTGTTTTTT.

In regard to this clonotype: This may come from a read error, since a much larger clone is one base off. The chain carries TRBV10-3 and TRBJ1-5, with D unresolved. CDR1 ENHRY and CDR2 SYGVKD come from the germline V gene. This CDR3 region has 14 residues. The CDR3 DNA follows: TGTGCCGTCAGTGTCGGGGATAGCAATCAGCCCCAGCATTTT. Translating it yields CAVSVGDSNQPQHF.

This clonotype was recorded once. V and J are TRBV4-3 and TRBJ2-1; maybe TRBD1 (5 bases). The germline V and J ends were trimmed by 0 bases and 5 bases, with 14 bases remaining between them. Germline CDR1 and CDR2: LGHNA and YSLEER. CDR3 length: 16 amino acids. In DNA, the CDR3 is TGCGCCAGCAGCCAAGAAGTGACAGCCCCGAACAATGAGCAGTTCTTC. The encoded protein is CASSQEVTAPNNEQFF.

The chain uses TRBV6-1 and TRBJ1-4; the D gene is possibly TRBD1 (5 bases). This CDR3 contains 13 residues. Germline CDR1 MNHNS, CDR2 SASEGT. The V and J ends lost 6 bases and 8 bases respectively, with 13 bases between them. The CDR3 nucleotides read TGTGCCAGCAGATGGGACCTCGGAGAAAAACTGTTTTTT. Translated: CASRWDLGEKLFF.

At least ten counts were recorded for this clonotype. This sequence joins TRBV7-6 and TRBJ2-7; a weak D match, TRBD1 (5 bases). Trimming removed 5 bases from V and 2 bases from J, with 13 bases in between. The CDR3 runs to 14 residues. Germline values: CDR1 SGHVS, CDR2 FNYEAQ. The CDR3 region has the DNA TGTGCCAGCAGCCAGGGCGACAGCCCCTACGAGCAGTACTTC. Translating it yields CASSQGDSPYEQYF.

In its sample, this clonotype was seen many times. The genes are TRBV12-3 or TRBV12-4 and TRBJ2-3, with 12 bases fitting TRBD2. The CDR3 sequence is 16 residues long. V trimming: 7 bases; J trimming: 3 bases; junction bases outside the gene matches: 8. The CDR3 nucleotides are TGTGCCAGCACCGTATTACTAGCGGGGGGTACAGATACGCAGTATTTT. It translates to CASTVLLAGGTDTQYF.

The V and J genes are TRBV27 and TRBJ1-1; tentatively, D is TRBD1 (5 bases). The CDR3 sequence is 14 residues long. Looked up from germline, CDR1 is MNHEY and CDR2 is SMNVEV (reference sequence). The V gene lost 4 bases and the J gene lost 10 bases, with 19 bases spanning the gap. CDR3 sequence reads: CASSYRDDSFGAFF. CDR3 sequence (DNA): TGTGCCAGCAGTTACCGGGACGATTCGTTTGGAGCTTTCTTT.

V and J are TRBV28 and TRBJ1-5, with TRBD1 matching 9 bases. CDR1 is MDHEN and CDR2 is SYDVKM in the germline V gene. The CDR3 runs to 15 residues. Germline trimming cut 6 bases from V and 4 bases from J; bases unmatched to any gene: 7. This chain's CDR3 is CASRIQGAGNQPQHF. The CDR3 nucleotides read TGTGCCAGCAGGATACAGGGGGCGGGTAATCAGCCCCAGCATTTT.

The table lists this clonotype with many counts. The chain couples TRBV3-1 to TRBJ1-1; perhaps TRBD1 as D (6 bases). The CDR3 has 15 amino acids. CDR1 and CDR2 (germline): LGHDT, YNNKEL (reference sequence). Trimming removed 1 base at V and 4 bases at J, with 13 bases between. CDR3 in DNA: TGTGCCAGCAGCCAAGCGGAGGGGGGTCTCACTGAAGCTTTCTTT. Its protein is CASSQAEGGLTEAFF.

This clonotype was seen many times. The DNA of the CDR3 is TGCAGTGCTAGCACCATCGGAACAGGGGCCTACGAGCAGTACTTC. It yields the protein CSASTIGTGAYEQYF. The chain combines TRBV20-1 with TRBJ2-7, with 7 bases lining up with TRBD1. Trimming cost V 3 bases and J 2 bases; bases outside gene matches: 10. This CDR3 spans 15 amino acids. Germline CDR1 is DFQATT and CDR2 is SNEGSKA (reference sequence).

This clonotype appeared many times. V is TRBV27 and J is TRBJ2-5; 7 positions match TRBD1. The trim removed 2 bases at V and 2 bases at J, leaving 2 bases unmatched. CDR1 and CDR2 (germline): MNHEY, SMNVEV (reference sequence). The CDR3 runs to 14 residues. CDR3 protein: CASSLGDSQETQYF. CDR3 sequence (DNA): TGTGCCAGCAGTTTAGGGGACAGTCAAGAGACCCAGTACTTC.

This clonotype appeared many times. This chain links TRBV2 with TRBJ2-7; D uncertain. Germline V lookup: CDR1 SNHLY, CDR2 FYNNEI. The V end lost 8 bases, the J end lost 2 bases, and 10 bases lay between the germline ends. This CDR3 is 12 amino acids long. CDR3 bases: TGTGCCAGCGCTGCCGGAACCTACGAGCAGTACTTC. Encoded protein: CASAAGTYEQYF.

This clonotype occurred many times. The CDR3 coding sequence is TGCAGTGTTCTAGCGGGAGGACGAGTCAATGAGCAGTTCTTC. Translated: CSVLAGGRVNEQFF. The rearrangement uses TRBV20-1 and TRBJ2-1; TRBD2 aligns across 11 bases. The CDR3 covers 14 residues. V lost 7 bases and J lost 6; bases outside the gene matches: 8. The germline gives CDR1 DFQATT, CDR2 SNEGSKA (reference sequence).

V and J are TRBV4-3 and TRBJ1-3; D is undetermined. Germline values: CDR1 LGHNA, CDR2 YSLEER. Trimming cost V 1 base and J 3 bases, with 10 bases left between them. The CDR3 contains 15 residues. The CDR3 spells CASSQGLTDGNTIYF. CDR3 nucleotides: TGCGCCAGCAGCCAAGGACTAACGGATGGAAACACCATATATTTT.